These 24 T cell receptor beta chains were all obtained from the same sample, sequenced in a study of cytomegalovirus exposure and HLA in healthy donors. Primers for the PCR totalled 60 Vbeta and 13 Jbeta. Assay used: immunoSEQ multiplex PCR; TCRdb lists only in-frame clones, some missing. The sample holds 150,000 to 200,000 clones, about 79% seen once. The sequenced material came from PBMCs. These TCRs come from a girl between 2 and 10 years old in good health and CMV-seropositive.

This chain uses TRBV7-3 with TRBJ1-1; no definite D call. The CDR3 length is 15 residues. V was trimmed by 1 base and J by 8 bases, leaving 17 bases between them. Germline assignment: CDR1 SGHTA and CDR2 FQGTGA. The chain's CDR3 is CASSLSLGSASEAFF. The CDR3 region has the DNA TGTGCCAGCAGCTTAAGCCTCGGGTCAGCGTCGGAAGCTTTCTTT. Drawing the rest from reference TRBV7-3 and TRBJ1-1, the complete variable domain is GAGVSQTPSNKVTEKGKYVELRCDPISGHTALYWYRQSLGQGPEFLIYFQGTGAADDSGLPNDRFFAVRPEGSVSTLKIQRTERGDSAVYLCASSLSLGSASEAFFGQGTRLTVV.

The chain recombines TRBV5-1 with TRBJ1-5; 7 bases agree with TRBD1. Looked up from germline, CDR1 is SGHRS and CDR2 is YFSETQ. Trimming cost V 2 bases and J 0 bases; bases outside gene matches: 2. The CDR3 is 15 amino acids. The DNA of the CDR3 is TGCGCCAGCAGCTTCGGGACAGCTAGCAATCAGCCCCAGCATTTT. As protein: CASSFGTASNQPQHF.

The chain joins TRBV11-3 to TRBJ1-1; possibly TRBD1 for D (5 bases). V shed 5 bases and J shed 1 base, with 11 bases lying between them. Germline V CDR1 and CDR2: SGHNT, YENEEA. The CDR3 loop spans 14 amino acids. The CDR3 protein is CASSRAGGNTEAFF. CDR3 bases: TGTGCCAGCAGCCGGGCGGGGGGGAACACTGAAGCTTTCTTT.

This clone was counted between two and nine times. The V call is TRBV5-6, the J call TRBJ1-6; TRBD1 agrees at 8 bases. This CDR3 is built from 15 residues. V shed 5 bases, J shed 7 bases, and the junction held 8 bases outside the gene matches. Germline-derived CDR1 and CDR2 are SGHDT and YYEEEE. In DNA form, the CDR3 reads TGTGCCAGCAGTCTTACGGACAGGGCCAATTCACCCCTCCACTTT. It specifies CASSLTDRANSPLHF. Using reference TRBV5-6 and TRBJ1-6 for the parts outside the CDR3, the full variable domain is DAGVTQSPTHLIKTRGQQVTLRCSPKSGHDTVSWYQQALGQGPQFIFQYYEEEERQRGNFPDRFSGHQFPNYSSELNVNALLLGDSALYLCASSLTDRANSPLHFGNGTRLTVT.

This chain links TRBV5-1 with TRBJ1-2, with 8 bases that match TRBD1. Germline V gene data show CDR1 as SGHRS and CDR2 as YFSETQ. This CDR3 is built from 14 residues. V trimming: 1 base; J trimming: 5 bases; junction bases outside the gene matches: 4. Written as DNA, the CDR3 is TGCGCCAGCAGCTTGCAGGGGGCGAGGTATGGCTACACCTTC. This translates into CASSLQGARYGYTF.

This chain links TRBV27 with TRBJ2-1; unclear D gene. The CDR3 covers 14 residues. Germline CDR1 reads MNHEY; CDR2 reads SMNVEV (reference sequence). V lost 5 bases and J lost 0, with 8 bases in between. CDR3 amino acids: CASSRSSSYNEQFF. Here the CDR3 DNA reads TGTGCCAGCAGTCGTAGTAGCTCCTACAATGAGCAGTTCTTC.

CDR3 sequence (DNA): TGCGCCAGCAGTACAGCGGCCACAGATACGCAGTATTTT. Residues: CASSTAATDTQYF. The chain joins TRBV5-1 to TRBJ2-3; possible D gene TRBD2, 5 bases. V lost 5 bases and J lost 2, with 9 bases in between. The CDR3 is made up of 13 amino acids. The germline V gene encodes CDR1 SGHRS and CDR2 YFSETQ.

The genes are TRBV9 and TRBJ2-1; 10 bases are a match to TRBD1. CDR3 length: 16 residues. Germline V gene data show CDR1 as SGDLS and CDR2 as YYNGEE. Trimming took 0 bases from V and 3 from J; bases not matched to a gene: 3. This chain's CDR3 is CASSVGGTGDYNEQFF. As DNA, the CDR3 is TGTGCCAGCAGCGTAGGAGGGACAGGGGACTACAATGAGCAGTTCTTC.

The CDR3 nucleotides read TGTGCCAGCAGTTCAACTATTGTAGGCTCCAATGAGCAGTTCTTC. Its translation is CASSSTIVGSNEQFF. The V gene is TRBV6-5, the J gene TRBJ2-1; D unclear. The germline V gene encodes CDR1 MNHEY and CDR2 SVGAGI. This CDR3 has 15 amino acids. Trimming took 4 bases from V and 6 from J, leaving 16 bases between them.

This clone was observed a handful of times. V usage is TRBV6-5 and J usage is TRBJ2-1, with D hard to call. The CDR3 runs 14 residues. With 5 bases removed from V and 2 bases from J, the gap between germline ends came to 10 bases. The germline V gene encodes CDR1 MNHEY and CDR2 SVGAGI. The CDR3 here is CASSPSGPYNEQFF. In nucleotides, the CDR3 is TGTGCCAGCAGTCCATCCGGTCCCTACAATGAGCAGTTCTTC.

The chain employs TRBV5-5 and TRBJ1-3; D not resolved. The CDR3 has 13 residues. The V end was cut by 2 bases, the J end by 2 bases, with 5 bases between. CDR1 is SGHKS, CDR2 YYEKEE, per germline (reference sequence). The CDR3 nucleotides are TGTGCCAGCAGCTTCGAGCCTGGAAACACCATATATTTT. This translates into CASSFEPGNTIYF.

The gene calls are TRBV19 and TRBJ1-2, with a possible D match to TRBD1 (5 bases). CDR3 size: 12 residues. The germline gives CDR1 LNHDA, CDR2 SQIVND (reference sequence). V was shortened by 6 bases and J by 5 bases, with 10 bases between the two germline ends. CDR3 residues: CASSGGGYGYTF. The CDR3 DNA reads TGTGCCAGTAGCGGGGGGGGATATGGCTACACCTTC.

The V gene is TRBV7-9, the J gene TRBJ2-7; 8 nucleotides match TRBD2. Germline V gives CDR1 SEHNR, CDR2 FQNEAQ (reference sequence). This CDR3 is 17 amino acids long. V shed 5 bases and J 4 bases; nucleotides not matched to a gene: 16. This CDR3 is CASSPHGLAGTLYEQYF. The CDR3 bases are TGTGCCAGCAGCCCTCACGGACTAGCCGGGACTCTTTACGAGCAGTACTTC.

The V call is TRBV16, the J call TRBJ2-6; tentatively, D is TRBD1 (5 bases). Trimming shortened V by 4 bases and J by 3 bases, and 19 bases separated the two germline ends. CDR1 and CDR2 (germline): KGHSY, FQNENV. This CDR3 region has 18 residues. CDR3 region: CASSPSPGWSNGANVLTF. CDR3 coding DNA: TGTGCCAGCAGCCCATCTCCAGGGTGGAGCAATGGGGCCAACGTCCTGACTTTC.

This sequence joins TRBV30 and TRBJ1-2; no firm D call. Trimming removed 2 bases from V and 0 bases from J, with 10 bases in between. CDR3 size: 14 residues. CDR1 GTSNPN and CDR2 SVGIG come from the germline V gene (reference sequence). CDR3 in DNA: TGTGCCTGGAGTCCCCCCGGAGCTAACTATGGCTACACCTTC. It encodes CAWSPPGANYGYTF.

The V and J genes are TRBV21-1 and TRBJ2-7; the table's D gene call, TRBD2, was not cross checked with the DNA. TRBV21-1 corresponds to a pseudogene. The CDR3 sequence is 14 residues long. CDR3 nucleotides: TGTGCCAGCAGCAAAGTAGCGGCTCTCTACGAGCAGTACTTC. Translation: CASSKVAALYEQYF.

This clone was seen a few times. The V and J genes are TRBV27 and TRBJ1-2, with 11 bases that match TRBD1. CDR3 length: 15 residues. Germline-derived CDR1 and CDR2 are MNHEY and SMNVEV (reference sequence). The J segment lost 7 bases and the V segment lost 4 bases, leaving 8 bases of the junction unmatched. CDR3 loop: CASSSRTGGAIGYTF. CDR3 nucleotide sequence: TGTGCCAGCAGTTCTCGGACAGGGGGCGCGATTGGCTACACCTTC.

The genes are TRBV9 and TRBJ1-2, with 7 bases aligning to TRBD1. The CDR3 extends over 15 amino acids. Germline trimming cut 0 bases from V and 4 bases from J; bases unmatched to any gene: 6. Germline values: CDR1 SGDLS, CDR2 YYNGEE. The CDR3 DNA reads TGTGCCAGCAGCGTAGTCCAGGGGGGCGGCTATGGCTACACCTTC. Residues: CASSVVQGGGYGYTF.

The chain couples TRBV4-1 to TRBJ2-2; 12 nucleotides match TRBD2. The CDR3 length is 17 residues. The trim removed 3 bases at V and 6 bases at J, leaving 8 bases unmatched. Germline V CDR1 and CDR2: MGHRA, YSYEKL. The CDR3 loop is CASSQETSGSRSGELFF. Written as DNA, the CDR3 is TGCGCCAGCAGCCAGGAGACTAGCGGGAGTAGGTCCGGGGAGCTGTTTTTT.

The chain links TRBV27 to TRBJ1-6; TRBD1 matches 7 bases. The CDR3 runs 15 residues. Germline lookup yields CDR1 MNHEY and CDR2 SMNVEV (reference sequence). The junction had 9 bases not matched to a gene; V was cut back by 4 bases and J by 9 bases. The CDR3 loop is CASSSGTASLSPLHF. The CDR3 bases are TGTGCCAGCAGTTCAGGGACAGCTAGCCTTTCACCCCTCCACTTT.

This chain joins TRBV28 and TRBJ2-7; TRBD1 matches 7 bases. Trimming at V came to 6 bases and at J to 1 base, leaving 3 bases not matched to a gene. The CDR3 sequence is 13 residues long. The V gene's germline CDR1 is MDHEN and CDR2 SYDVKM. CDR3 sequence reads: CASRRQGSYEQYF. Here the CDR3 DNA reads TGTGCCAGCAGGCGACAGGGATCCTACGAGCAGTACTTC.

This sequence joins TRBV6-1 and TRBJ2-1, with D unresolved. The V gene lost 7 bases and the J gene lost 0 bases, with 7 bases spanning the gap. Germline assignment: CDR1 MNHNS and CDR2 SASEGT. The CDR3 loop spans 13 amino acids. CDR3 DNA: TGTGCCAGCACCGCAGGCTCCTACAATGAGCAGTTCTTC. This encodes CASTAGSYNEQFF.

This chain uses TRBV6-5 with TRBJ1-1, with D unresolved. This CDR3 has 15 amino acids. CDR1 and CDR2 (germline): MNHEY, SVGAGI. The ends were cut back, 5 bases at V and 0 bases at J, with 13 bases in the middle. The CDR3 here is CASSPHILMNTEAFF. The CDR3 DNA reads TGTGCCAGCAGTCCCCACATTCTCATGAACACTGAAGCTTTCTTT.

The chain uses TRBV5-1 and TRBJ2-2, with 7 bases fitting TRBD1. The CDR3 is made up of 14 amino acids. The germline V gene encodes CDR1 SGHRS and CDR2 YFSETQ. V was pared by 1 base and J by 6 bases, with 3 bases of the junction left unmatched. CDR3 residues: CASSLWQGAGELFF. The DNA for the CDR3 is TGCGCCAGCAGCTTGTGGCAGGGGGCCGGGGAGCTGTTTTTT.